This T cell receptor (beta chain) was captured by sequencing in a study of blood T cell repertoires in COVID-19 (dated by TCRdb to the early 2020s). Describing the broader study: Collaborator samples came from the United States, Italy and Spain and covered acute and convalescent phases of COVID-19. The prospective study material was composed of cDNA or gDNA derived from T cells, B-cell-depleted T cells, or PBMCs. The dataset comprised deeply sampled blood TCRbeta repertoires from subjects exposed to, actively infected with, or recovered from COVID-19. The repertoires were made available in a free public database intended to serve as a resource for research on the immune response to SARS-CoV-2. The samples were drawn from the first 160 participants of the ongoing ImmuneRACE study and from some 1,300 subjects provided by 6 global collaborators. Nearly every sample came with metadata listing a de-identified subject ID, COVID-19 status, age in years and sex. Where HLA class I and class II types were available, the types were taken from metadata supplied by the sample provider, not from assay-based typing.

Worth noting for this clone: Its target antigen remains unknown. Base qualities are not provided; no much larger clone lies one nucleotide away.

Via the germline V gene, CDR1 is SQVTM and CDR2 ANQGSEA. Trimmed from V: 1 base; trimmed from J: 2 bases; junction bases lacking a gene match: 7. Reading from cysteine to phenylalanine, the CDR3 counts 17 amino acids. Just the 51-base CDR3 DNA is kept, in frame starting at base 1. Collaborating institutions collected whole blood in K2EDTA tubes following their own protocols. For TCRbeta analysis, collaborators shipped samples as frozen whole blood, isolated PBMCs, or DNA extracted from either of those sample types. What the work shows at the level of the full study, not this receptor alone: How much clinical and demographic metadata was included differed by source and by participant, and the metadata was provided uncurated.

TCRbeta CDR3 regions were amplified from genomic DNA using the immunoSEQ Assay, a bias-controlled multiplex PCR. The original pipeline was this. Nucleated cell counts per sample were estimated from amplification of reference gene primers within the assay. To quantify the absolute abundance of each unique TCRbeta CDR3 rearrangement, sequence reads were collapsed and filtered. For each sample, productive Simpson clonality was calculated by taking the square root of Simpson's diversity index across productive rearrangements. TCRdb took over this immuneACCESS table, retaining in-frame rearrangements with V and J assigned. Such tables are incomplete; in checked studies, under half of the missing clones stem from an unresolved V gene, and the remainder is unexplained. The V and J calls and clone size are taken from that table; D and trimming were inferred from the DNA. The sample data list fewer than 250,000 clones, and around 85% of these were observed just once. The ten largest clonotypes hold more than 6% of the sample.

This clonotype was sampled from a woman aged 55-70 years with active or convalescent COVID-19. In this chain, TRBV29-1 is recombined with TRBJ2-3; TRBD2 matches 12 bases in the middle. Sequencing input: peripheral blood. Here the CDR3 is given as CSVEGARTSGNTDTQYF. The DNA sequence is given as TGCAGCGTTGAAGGGGCCCGGACTAGCGGGAACACAGATACGCAGTATTTT.